The rows below give T cell receptor beta chains drawn from one sample of a study of glioma-infiltrating T cells after dendritic cell vaccination. Some clones are missing from TCRdb's copy, which holds only in-frame ones; the method was immunoSEQ multiplex PCR. The repertoire consists of about 64,000 clones, with 82% occurring once and the leading ten covering under 10%. The sequencing here drew on blood, taken before dendritic cell vaccination. These receptor sequences come from a human donor with glioblastoma. Each CDR3 is given with its conserved first and last residue. D genes are given only for firm matches. Where a row states a size, it is once, few, many or the class of an expanded clone; other rows omit it.

V	D	size	J	DNA	CDR3
TRBV28	.	.	TRBJ2-3	TGTGCCAGCAGTATCACGGCGGTAACAATCACAGATACGCAGTATTTT	CASSITAVTITDTQYF
TRBV12-5	TRBD1	.	TRBJ2-1	TGTGCTAGTGGTTTGTGGACAGGGGTAGGGAATGAGCAGTTCTTC	CASGLWTGVGNEQFF
TRBV28	.	.	TRBJ2-7	TGTGCCAGCAGTTTAGCGGGGGCAGCCTACGAGCAGTACTTC	CASSLAGAAYEQYF
TRBV28	.	.	TRBJ2-7	TGTGCCAGCAGTCTTACAGGCATTCGCTACGAGCAGTACTTC	CASSLTGIRYEQYF
TRBV7-9	.	.	TRBJ2-2	TGTGCCAGCAGCTTAGCATTACAGTTCAACACCGGGGAGCTGTTTTTT	CASSLALQFNTGELFF
TRBV28	.	.	TRBJ2-7	TGTGCCATCCTAGGGGGACACGAGCAGTACTTC	CAILGGHEQYF
TRBV7-9	TRBD1	many	TRBJ1-1	TGTGCCAGCAGCCCCCGACAGGGGGGGGGCACTGAAGCTTTCTTT	CASSPRQGGGTEAFF
TRBV6-5	TRBD1	.	TRBJ2-5	TGTGCCAGCAGTTACTCGGGGACAGGGGGAGAGACCCAGTACTTC	CASSYSGTGGETQYF
TRBV28	.	.	TRBJ1-6	TGTGCCAGCAGTTTCCGCGCAGGGTCCTATAATTCACCCCTCCACTTT	CASSFRAGSYNSPLHF
TRBV5-5	.	.	TRBJ1-1	TGTGCCAGCAGCCAAGAAGGGGCGCGGACTGAAGCTTTCTTT	CASSQEGARTEAFF
TRBV29-1	TRBD2	few	TRBJ2-7	TGCAGCGTAGCCGACGGTATAGCGGGGGACTACGAGCAGTACTTC	CSVADGIAGDYEQYF
TRBV6-5	TRBD1	.	TRBJ2-7	TGTGCCAGCAGTTACCAGATGACAGGGGGGTACGAGCAGTACTTC	CASSYQMTGGYEQYF
TRBV25-1	.	.	TRBJ2-7	TGTGCCAGCAGTGACGCGGGACTGGGGATCTACGAGCAGTACTTC	CASSDAGLGIYEQYF
TRBV7-2	.	many	TRBJ1-5	TGTGCCAGCAGCTTAGTGGGGGGTTCGGGCAATCAGCCCCAGCATTTT	CASSLVGGSGNQPQHF
TRBV18	.	.	TRBJ2-7	TGTGCCAGCTCACCGACAGAATACGAGCAGTACTTC	CASSPTEYEQYF
TRBV7-9	.	.	TRBJ2-3	TGTGCCAGCAGCTTACTAACCACAGATACGCAGTATTTT	CASSLLTTDTQYF
TRBV27	.	.	TRBJ2-7	TGTGCCAGCAGTCCGGACAGAAGGGTTTCCTACGAGCAGTACTTC	CASSPDRRVSYEQYF
TRBV6-5	.	.	TRBJ2-7	TGTGCCAGCAGTTTCTCCCGGGACACCTTCTCCTACGAGCAGTACTTC	CASSFSRDTFSYEQYF
TRBV19	TRBD1	.	TRBJ1-5	TGTGCCAGTAGTATAGGGACAGGGAAAGGTCAGCCCCAGCATTTT	CASSIGTGKGQPQHF
TRBV4-2	TRBD2	.	TRBJ2-7	TGTGCCAGCAGCCAAATACTAGCGCGTAGCTCCTACGAGCAGTACTTC	CASSQILARSSYEQYF
TRBV5-1	TRBD1	.	TRBJ2-7	TGCGCCAGCAGCTTATCAGGTGACAGGGGAAGCGAGCAGTACTTC	CASSLSGDRGSEQYF
TRBV4-1	TRBD1	.	TRBJ1-2	TGCGCCAGCAGCCCTCGAGCCAGGACAGGAAATTATGGCTACACCTTC	CASSPRARTGNYGYTF
TRBV7-2	.	.	TRBJ2-5	TGTGCCAGCAGCCCACGGGACTCCCCATGGACCCAGTACTTC	CASSPRDSPWTQYF